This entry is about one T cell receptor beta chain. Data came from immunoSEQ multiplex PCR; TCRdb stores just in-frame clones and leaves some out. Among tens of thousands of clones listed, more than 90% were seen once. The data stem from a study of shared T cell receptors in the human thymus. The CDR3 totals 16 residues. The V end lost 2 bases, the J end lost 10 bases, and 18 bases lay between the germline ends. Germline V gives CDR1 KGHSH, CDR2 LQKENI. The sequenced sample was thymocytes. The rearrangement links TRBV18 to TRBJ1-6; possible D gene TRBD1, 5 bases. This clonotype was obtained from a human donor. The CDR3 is CASSPERLQGASPLHF. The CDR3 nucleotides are TGTGCCAGCTCACCAGAGAGGTTGCAGGGTGCCTCACCCCTCCACTTT.